Following are 30 T cell receptor beta chains from one sample sequenced in a study of response to subunit inactivated influenza vaccine. TCRdb re-called the RT-PCR reads with MiXCR, one entry per CDR3 protein. The sample records more than 500,000 distinct CDR3 sequences, approximately 10% being singletons. This sample was also put to use in a study of T cells expressing NK-cell markers. That report adds: TCR beta cDNA was generated via 5'RACE template switching incorporating UMIs.

This specimen consisted of PBMCs from blood, obtained on the day of vaccination. These receptors all come from a man in his fifties who received an inactivated influenza vaccine.

This clonotype was seen a handful of times. As DNA, the CDR3 is TGCAGTGCTAGAGATGCGCTAGCGGGGTCTCATGAGCAGTTCTTC. Protein: CSARDALAGSHEQFF. The chain combines TRBV20-1 with TRBJ2-1, with 9 bases lining up with TRBD2. The CDR3 length is 15 residues. After removal of 0 bases from V and 8 bases from J, the junction contained 8 bases not matched to a gene. Germline CDR1 and CDR2: DFQATT and SNEGSKA (reference sequence).

This chain uses TRBV12-3 or TRBV12-4 with TRBJ1-1; a weak D match, TRBD1 (5 bases). V was shortened by 6 bases and J by 0 bases, with 11 bases between the two germline ends. This CDR3 has 14 amino acids. CDR3 loop: CASRYRSLNTEAFF. As DNA, the CDR3 is TGTGCCAGCAGATACAGGTCTTTGAACACTGAAGCTTTCTTT.

The CDR3: CASSPVGKGKLFF. CDR3 bases: TGTGCCAGCAGCCCCGTTGGCAAGGGAAAACTGTTTTTT. This chain joins TRBV12-3 or TRBV12-4 and TRBJ1-4; D gene uncertain. Trimming cost V 6 bases and J 10 bases, with 15 bases left between them. The CDR3 consists of 13 residues.

This clonotype was seen a handful of times. The V call is TRBV11-2, the J call TRBJ2-7; D call uncertain. The CDR3 totals 15 residues. Germline V CDR1 and CDR2: SGHAT, FQNNGV. V lost 0 bases to trimming and J lost 5 bases, with 14 bases between them. In DNA, the CDR3 is TGTGCCAGCAGCTTAGACATCGGATTCAGCCACGAGCAGTACTTC. Translating gives CASSLDIGFSHEQYF.

V gene TRBV7-2 combines with J gene TRBJ1-1, with D possibly being TRBD1 (5 bases). V was cut by 8 bases and J by 2 bases, with 12 bases left in between. The V gene's germline CDR1 is SGHTA and CDR2 FQGNSA. The length of the CDR3 is 13 residues. The CDR3 nucleotides are TGTGCCAGCTTACCGGGACTCAACACTGAAGCTTTCTTT. As protein: CASLPGLNTEAFF.

V is TRBV12-3 or TRBV12-4 and J is TRBJ2-2, with 8 nucleotides matching TRBD2. The CDR3 is 17 amino acids. V was clipped by 4 bases and J by 5 bases; unmatched bases: 12. CDR3 coding DNA: TGTGCCAGCAGTTCACTTGGGACCCGCGGGGGGACCGGGGAGCTGTTTTTT. Encoded protein: CASSSLGTRGGTGELFF.

The chain carries TRBV6-1 and TRBJ2-1; 10 positions match TRBD1. CDR3 length: 15 residues. V gave up 4 bases and J gave up 6 bases; unmatched junction bases: 6. Germline-derived CDR1 and CDR2 are MNHNS and SASEGT. The CDR3 region is CASSVRDRGGNEQFF. CDR3 nucleotides: TGTGCCAGCAGTGTCCGGGACAGGGGTGGCAATGAGCAGTTCTTC.

The chain links TRBV5-1 to TRBJ2-3; maybe TRBD2 (5 bases). In germline, CDR1 is SGHRS, CDR2 YFSETQ. V lost 3 bases and J 3 bases, leaving 23 bases between the germline ends. This CDR3 region has 18 residues. The CDR3 spells CASSSTVLLAGLTDTQYF. In nucleotides, the CDR3 is TGCGCCAGCAGCTCAACCGTCCTTCTAGCCGGGTTGACAGATACGCAGTATTTT.

The gene calls are TRBV15 and TRBJ2-7; the D call may be TRBD1 or TRBD2 (6 bases each). The CDR3 sequence is 15 residues long. V was shortened by 3 bases and J by 2 bases, with 14 bases between the two germline ends. Germline CDR1 LNHNV, CDR2 YYDKDF (reference sequence). CDR3 region: CATSRSQEGAYEQYF. CDR3 in DNA: TGTGCCACCAGCAGGTCGCAGGAGGGGGCCTACGAGCAGTACTTC.

V gene TRBV3-1 combines with J gene TRBJ2-2; D may be TRBD1 (6 bases). The germline V and J ends were trimmed by 3 bases and 5 bases, with 10 bases remaining between them. The CDR3 spans 14 residues. The germline gives CDR1 LGHDT, CDR2 YNNKEL (reference sequence). The chain's CDR3 is CASSHARGTGELFF. CDR3 nucleotides: TGTGCCAGCAGCCACGCCAGGGGTACCGGGGAGCTGTTTTTT.

In DNA form, the CDR3 reads TGTGCCAGCAGCTTTTCAGCAGGATGGAACACCGGGGAGCTGTTTTTT. Translating it yields CASSFSAGWNTGELFF. The J gene is TRBJ2-2, the V gene TRBV5-5; D is undetermined. Germline assignment: CDR1 SGHKS and CDR2 YYEKEE (reference sequence). The CDR3 consists of 16 residues. V was pared by 2 bases and J by 1 base, with 12 bases between.

This clonotype was seen repeatedly, ten times or more. The rearrangement joins TRBV28 to TRBJ2-5, with D perhaps matching TRBD2 (5 bases). V lost 3 bases to trimming and J lost 5 bases, with 16 bases between them. CDR1 MDHEN and CDR2 SYDVKM come from the germline V gene. The CDR3 extends over 15 amino acids. The CDR3 nucleotides read TGTGCCAGCAGTTTGGGAGACCACTCTGGGGAGACCCAGTACTTC. It yields the protein CASSLGDHSGETQYF.

This sequence joins TRBV12-3 or TRBV12-4 and TRBJ1-5, with TRBD1 matching over 8 bases. V dropped 6 bases and J dropped 4; count of bases not matched to a gene: 8. The CDR3 covers 15 residues. The CDR3 bases are TGTGCCAGCAGGAAGGACAGGGAGAAAAATCAGCCCCAGCATTTT. Its translation is CASRKDREKNQPQHF.

The chain employs TRBV30 and TRBJ2-5; TRBD1 might be the D (5 bases). CDR1 and CDR2 from the germline V gene are GTSNPN and SVGIG (reference sequence). The CDR3 has 17 amino acids. V lost 0 bases, J lost 5 bases, and 22 bases lay in between. The CDR3 DNA is TGTGCCTGGAGTGTAATGAGAAGGACACACCTAGGGGAGACCCAGTACTTC. Its translation: CAWSVMRRTHLGETQYF. The entire variable domain, with the rest obtained from reference TRBV30 and TRBJ2-5, is as follows: SQTIHQWPATLVQPVGSPLSLECTVEGTSNPNLYWYRQAAGRGLQLLFYSVGIGQISSEVPQNLSASRPQDRQFILSSKKLLLSDSGFYLCAWSVMRRTHLGETQYFGPGTRLLVL.

There are a few counts of this clonotype. The CDR3 spells CASSQDLVDRGRYIQYF. The CDR3 coding sequence is TGTGCCAGCAGCCAAGATCTGGTCGACAGGGGGCGTTACATTCAGTACTTC. The chain has TRBV4-2 and TRBJ2-4; 10 bases map to TRBD1. CDR3 length: 17 residues. Trimming removed 0 bases from V and 8 bases from J; junction bases left unmatched: 10. CDR1 and CDR2 (germline): LGHNA, YNFKEQ.

This clonotype was seen more than once but under ten times. The CDR3 reads CASSFSGKDTQYF. CDR3 in DNA: TGTGCCAGCAGCTTTTCGGGGAAAGATACGCAGTATTTT. The rearrangement uses TRBV7-2 and TRBJ2-3; possible D gene TRBD2, 5 bases. Germline lookup yields CDR1 SGHTA and CDR2 FQGNSA. With 3 bases removed from V and 5 bases from J, the gap between germline ends came to 9 bases. The CDR3 covers 13 residues.

This clonotype was seen many times. The chain recombines TRBV14 with TRBJ2-2, with D hard to call. CDR3 length: 15 amino acids. Deletions cut 5 bases from V and 3 bases from J, with 13 bases between. Germline V gene sequence: CDR1 SGHDN, CDR2 FVKESK. The CDR3 region has the DNA TGTGCCAGCAGCAAGTTGGGTGACGACACCGGGGAGCTGTTTTTT. It specifies CASSKLGDDTGELFF.

There are many counts of this clonotype. The chain links TRBV10-3 to TRBJ1-5; D not resolved. Germline assignment: CDR1 ENHRY and CDR2 SYGVKD. Trimming removed 0 bases at V and 0 bases at J, with 15 bases between. The CDR3 is 18 amino acids. This CDR3 is CAISESELSLYSNQPQHF. The CDR3 DNA sequence: TGTGCCATCAGTGAGTCAGAACTGTCACTTTATAGCAATCAGCCCCAGCATTTT.

This chain links TRBV4-3 with TRBJ2-7; 7 nucleotides match TRBD1. The CDR3 is 18 amino acids. Germline loops: CDR1 LGHNA, CDR2 YSLEER. The V gene end was trimmed by 1 base and the J gene end by 0 bases; junction bases not matched to a gene: 12. The CDR3: CASSQGLLGGRASYEQYF. The DNA of the CDR3 is TGCGCCAGCAGCCAAGGTCTTCTAGGGGGCAGGGCCTCCTACGAGCAGTACTTC.

The chain recombines TRBV6-2 or TRBV6-3 with TRBJ2-1, with D unclear. The CDR3 is 15 residues long. Germline V gene sequence: CDR1 MNHEY, CDR2 SVGEGT. The V and J ends lost 3 bases and 4 bases respectively, with 13 bases between them. CDR3 nucleotide sequence: TGTGCCAGCAGTTATTGGAGTCTCCTATACAATGAGCAGTTCTTC. Translated, it gives CASSYWSLLYNEQFF.

This clonotype was observed many times. V is TRBV29-1 and J is TRBJ1-1, with D possibly matching TRBD1 (5 bases). The germline V gene has CDR1 SQVTM and CDR2 ANQGSEA. V lost 7 bases and J lost 5, with 20 bases in between. The CDR3 is 14 residues long. The CDR3 reads CSAPPHGARTEAFF. CDR3 nucleotide sequence: TGCAGCGCCCCCCCTCACGGGGCGCGAACTGAAGCTTTCTTT.

This chain connects TRBV29-1 to TRBJ2-4; maybe TRBD1 (5 bases). V shed 6 bases and J shed 9 bases, with 18 bases lying between them. Germline values: CDR1 SQVTM, CDR2 ANQGSEA. The CDR3 loop spans 13 amino acids. The CDR3 nucleotides read TGCAGCGTCCTAAGGCAGGGCTCGGGCATTCAGTACTTC. Translating it yields CSVLRQGSGIQYF.

This clonotype showed up just a few times. This chain links TRBV6-2 or TRBV6-3 with TRBJ2-7; maybe TRBD2 (5 bases). Germline V gives CDR1 MNHEY, CDR2 SVGEGT. The CDR3 length is 15 residues. Trimming took 5 bases from V and 0 from J, leaving 14 bases between them. CDR3: CASSNLGLNSYEQYF. CDR3 coding DNA: TGTGCCAGCAGTAACCTTGGACTGAACTCCTACGAGCAGTACTTC.

This rearrangement joins TRBV5-5 to TRBJ2-3; D remains ambiguous. Germline CDR1 reads SGHKS; CDR2 reads YYEKEE (reference sequence). Trimming took 7 bases from V and 0 from J, leaving 18 bases between them. This CDR3 contains 16 residues. The CDR3: CASALGPRASTDTQYF. The DNA of the CDR3 is TGTGCCAGCGCCCTAGGGCCCCGTGCTAGCACAGATACGCAGTATTTT.

The J gene is TRBJ2-7, the V gene TRBV25-1, with D hard to call. The CDR3 runs to 11 residues. V was pared by 6 bases and J by 5 bases, with 8 bases between. CDR1 MGHDK and CDR2 SYGVNS come from the germline V gene. The CDR3 DNA reads as TGTGCCAGCAGGACCTTGAACGAGCAGTACTTC. This translates into CASRTLNEQYF.

This clonotype was counted a few times. The rearrangement links TRBV7-2 to TRBJ1-3; no clear D. The V gene's germline CDR1 is SGHTA and CDR2 FQGNSA. The CDR3 extends over 16 amino acids. The V gene lost 7 bases and the J gene lost 0 bases, with 16 bases spanning the gap. CDR3 protein: CASTRQLRSSGNTIYF. The CDR3 DNA reads TGTGCCAGCACTCGCCAGCTTCGTAGCTCTGGAAACACCATATATTTT.

This clonotype was detected many times. This chain joins TRBV20-1 and TRBJ1-1; the match to TRBD1 covers 8 bases. Germline V CDR1 and CDR2: DFQATT, SNEGSKA (reference sequence). V trimming: 6 bases; J trimming: 2 bases; junction bases outside the gene matches: 5. CDR3 size: 13 residues. CDR3 nucleotides: TGCAGTGCCCCGGGACAGGTAAACACTGAAGCTTTCTTT. As protein: CSAPGQVNTEAFF.

This clonotype was counted only a few times. V usage is TRBV28 and J usage is TRBJ1-2; TRBD1 matches at 7 bases. V gave up 4 bases and J gave up 4 bases; unmatched junction bases: 6. The CDR3 consists of 14 residues. The germline CDR1 and CDR2 sequences are MDHEN and SYDVKM. The CDR3 here is CASSYPGQSYGYTF. The CDR3 DNA sequence: TGTGCCAGCAGTTATCCGGGACAGAGCTATGGCTACACCTTC.

This clonotype was counted a few times. The genes are TRBV5-1 and TRBJ2-7; the D is unclear. CDR1 is SGHRS, CDR2 YFSETQ, per germline. Trimming took 3 bases from V and 4 from J, leaving 8 bases between them. This CDR3 is 12 amino acids long. CDR3 DNA: TGCGCCAGCAGCTCCACTTCATACGAGCAGTACTTC. Amino acid sequence: CASSSTSYEQYF.

Only a few counts were recorded for this clonotype. This chain links TRBV18 with TRBJ1-1; D gene uncertain. V was trimmed by 0 bases and J by 1 base, leaving 6 bases between them. The V gene's germline CDR1 is KGHSH and CDR2 LQKENI. This CDR3 spans 14 amino acids. The CDR3 here is CASSPPPQNTEAFF. For the CDR3, the DNA is TGTGCCAGCTCACCACCGCCCCAGAACACTGAAGCTTTCTTT.